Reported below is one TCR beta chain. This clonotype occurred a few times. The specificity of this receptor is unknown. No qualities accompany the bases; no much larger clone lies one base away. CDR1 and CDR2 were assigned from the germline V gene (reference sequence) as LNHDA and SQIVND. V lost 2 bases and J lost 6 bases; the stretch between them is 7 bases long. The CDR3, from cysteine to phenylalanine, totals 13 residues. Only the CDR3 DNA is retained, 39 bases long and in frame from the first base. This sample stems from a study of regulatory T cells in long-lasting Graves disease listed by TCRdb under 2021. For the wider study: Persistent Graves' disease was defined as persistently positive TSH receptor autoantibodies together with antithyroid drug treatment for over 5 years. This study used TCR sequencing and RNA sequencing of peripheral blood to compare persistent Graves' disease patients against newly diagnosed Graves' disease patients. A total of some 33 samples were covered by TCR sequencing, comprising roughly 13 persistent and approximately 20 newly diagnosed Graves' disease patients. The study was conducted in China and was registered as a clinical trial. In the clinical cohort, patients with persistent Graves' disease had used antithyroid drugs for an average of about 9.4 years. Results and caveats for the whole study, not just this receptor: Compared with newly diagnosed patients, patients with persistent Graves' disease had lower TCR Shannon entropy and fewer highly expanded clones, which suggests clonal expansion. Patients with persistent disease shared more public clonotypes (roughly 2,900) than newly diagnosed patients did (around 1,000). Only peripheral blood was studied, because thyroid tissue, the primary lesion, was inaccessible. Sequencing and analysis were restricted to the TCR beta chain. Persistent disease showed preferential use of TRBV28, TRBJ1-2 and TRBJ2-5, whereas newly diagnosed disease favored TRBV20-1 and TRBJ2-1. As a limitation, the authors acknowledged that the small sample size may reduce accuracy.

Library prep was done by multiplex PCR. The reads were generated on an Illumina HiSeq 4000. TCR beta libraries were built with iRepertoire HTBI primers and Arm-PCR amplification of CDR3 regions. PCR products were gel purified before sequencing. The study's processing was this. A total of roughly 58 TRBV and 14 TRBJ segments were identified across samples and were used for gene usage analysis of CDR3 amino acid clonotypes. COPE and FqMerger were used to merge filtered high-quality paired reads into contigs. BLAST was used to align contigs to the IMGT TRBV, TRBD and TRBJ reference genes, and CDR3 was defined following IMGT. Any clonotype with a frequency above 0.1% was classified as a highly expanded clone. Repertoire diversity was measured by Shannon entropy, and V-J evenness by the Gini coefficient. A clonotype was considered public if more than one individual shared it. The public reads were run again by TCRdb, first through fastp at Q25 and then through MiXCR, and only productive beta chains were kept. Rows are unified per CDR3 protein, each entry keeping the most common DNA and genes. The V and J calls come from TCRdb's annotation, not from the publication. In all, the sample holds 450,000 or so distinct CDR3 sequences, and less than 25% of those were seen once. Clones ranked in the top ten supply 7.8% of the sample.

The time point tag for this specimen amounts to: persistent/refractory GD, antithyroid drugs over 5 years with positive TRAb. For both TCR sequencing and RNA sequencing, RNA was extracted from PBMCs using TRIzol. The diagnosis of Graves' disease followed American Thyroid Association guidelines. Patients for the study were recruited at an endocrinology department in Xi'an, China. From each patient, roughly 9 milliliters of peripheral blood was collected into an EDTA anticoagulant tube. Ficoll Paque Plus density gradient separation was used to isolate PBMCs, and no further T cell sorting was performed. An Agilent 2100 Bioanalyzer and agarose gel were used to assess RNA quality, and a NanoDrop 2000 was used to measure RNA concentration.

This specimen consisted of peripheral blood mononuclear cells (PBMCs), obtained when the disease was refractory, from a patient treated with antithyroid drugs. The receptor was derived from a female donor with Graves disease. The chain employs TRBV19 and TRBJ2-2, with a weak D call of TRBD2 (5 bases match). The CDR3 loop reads CASSIQDSGELFF. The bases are TGTGCCAGTAGTATACAGGACTCCGGGGAGCTGTTTTTT.